The 27 T cell receptor beta chains reported below all come from one sample, sequenced in a study of cytomegalovirus exposure and HLA in healthy donors. Vbeta (60) and Jbeta (13) primers were used in the PCR. The assay was immunoSEQ multiplex PCR, and TCRdb's table has in-frame clones only and misses some. The data show 150,000 to 200,000 clones, approximately 71% seen once. The specimen sequenced was PBMCs. These receptors were taken from a girl between 10 and 17 years old in good health and CMV-seronegative.

The chain has TRBV27 and TRBJ2-1, with 7 positions matching TRBD1. V lost 6 bases, J lost 8 bases, and 7 bases stayed unmatched. In germline, CDR1 is MNHEY, CDR2 SMNVEV (reference sequence). This CDR3 has 13 amino acids. In DNA, the CDR3 is TGTGCCAGCAGGGGACAGCGTCTCGATGAGCAGTTCTTC. Translated, it gives CASRGQRLDEQFF.

There are a few counts of this clone. The chain links TRBV5-1 to TRBJ2-3; TRBD1 matches 8 bases. The length of the CDR3 is 15 residues. V was pared by 3 bases and J by 6 bases, with 9 bases of the junction left unmatched. The V gene's germline CDR1 is SGHRS and CDR2 YFSETQ. This CDR3 reads CASSSGQGIVDTQYF. The CDR3 coding sequence is TGCGCCAGCAGCTCAGGACAGGGAATTGTGGATACGCAGTATTTT.

The chain is built from TRBV6-1 and TRBJ2-7, with 8 bases matching TRBD1. The germline V gene has CDR1 MNHNS and CDR2 SASEGT. Trimming at V came to 3 bases and at J to 2 bases, leaving 6 bases not matched to a gene. The CDR3 spans 15 residues. Here the CDR3 DNA reads TGTGCCAGCAGTGAGGCCGGACAGGGCACCTACGAGCAGTACTTC. It specifies CASSEAGQGTYEQYF.

J is TRBJ1-1 and V is TRBV6-5; 7 bases align to TRBD1. Trimming took 6 bases from V and 1 from J; bases not matched to a gene: 8. The germline CDR1 and CDR2 sequences are MNHEY and SVGAGI. The CDR3 covers 15 residues. This CDR3 reads CASRPQGVPNTEAFF. The CDR3 DNA reads as TGTGCCAGCAGACCCCAGGGGGTACCGAACACTGAAGCTTTCTTT.

The chain combines TRBV7-9 with TRBJ2-1; TRBD1 matches 7 bases. V shed 2 bases and J 0 bases; nucleotides not matched to a gene: 4. The CDR3 sequence is 16 residues long. Germline V lookup: CDR1 SEHNR, CDR2 FQNEAQ (reference sequence). CDR3 sequence: CASSLPTGSSYNEQFF. DNA for the CDR3: TGTGCCAGCAGCTTACCGACAGGGAGCTCCTACAATGAGCAGTTCTTC.

The chain uses TRBV7-9 and TRBJ1-4; D is possibly TRBD1 (6 bases). Between the trimmed V and J ends, which lost 4 bases and 4 bases, there was a span of 13 bases. Germline CDR1 is SEHNR and CDR2 is FQNEAQ (reference sequence). This CDR3 has 15 residues. The CDR3 sequence: CASSSLDSGNEKLFF. The CDR3 DNA reads as TGTGCCAGCAGCTCACTGGACAGCGGTAATGAAAAACTGTTTTTT.

The chain couples TRBV13 to TRBJ1-1; TRBD1 is a possible D gene (6 bases). V was pared by 2 bases and J by 0 bases, with 22 bases between. Germline V gene lookup returns CDR1 PRHDT and CDR2 FYEKMQ (reference sequence). The CDR3 consists of 19 residues. CDR3 region: CASSLRSGTRILMNTEAFF. CDR3 DNA sequence: TGTGCCAGCAGCTTAAGATCCGGGACAAGAATCCTGATGAACACTGAAGCTTTCTTT.

V is TRBV19 and J is TRBJ1-1; the D is unclear. With 5 bases removed from V and 5 bases from J, the gap between germline ends came to 9 bases. CDR1 and CDR2 (germline): LNHDA, SQIVND (reference sequence). The CDR3 has 12 residues. CDR3 amino acids: CASSLLETEAFF. The CDR3 DNA follows: TGTGCCAGTAGTCTTTTGGAGACTGAAGCTTTCTTT.

The V call is TRBV7-2, the J call TRBJ2-5; 8 bases line up with TRBD2. The CDR3 has 17 residues. Germline CDR1 SGHTA, CDR2 FQGNSA. V gave up 1 base and J gave up 4 bases; unmatched junction bases: 11. This CDR3 is CASSLGRAGAPVETQYF. The CDR3 DNA reads as TGTGCCAGCAGCTTAGGTAGAGCGGGGGCTCCAGTAGAGACCCAGTACTTC.

The chain joins TRBV5-4 to TRBJ1-2, with 10 bases matching TRBD1. CDR3 size: 16 residues. V shed 0 bases and J 1 base; nucleotides not matched to a gene: 3. The V gene's germline CDR1 is SGHNT and CDR2 YYREEE (reference sequence). The chain's CDR3 is CASSLEGQGINYGYTF. The CDR3 coding sequence is TGTGCCAGCAGCTTGGAGGGACAGGGGATTAACTATGGCTACACCTTC.

The rearrangement uses TRBV4-1 and TRBJ2-2; D perhaps matches TRBD1 (5 bases). V was cut by 4 bases and J by 4 bases, with 10 bases left in between. CDR3 length: 14 amino acids. Per the germline V gene, CDR1 is MGHRA and CDR2 is YSYEKL. The CDR3 coding sequence is TGCGCCAGCAGCCTAGGGGTTCCCACCGGGGAGCTGTTTTTT. Amino acids: CASSLGVPTGELFF.

The chain is built from TRBV11-1 and TRBJ1-2, with D perhaps matching TRBD1 (5 bases). The germline CDR1 and CDR2 sequences are SGHAT and FQDESV (reference sequence). This CDR3 is built from 13 residues. The ends were cut back, 5 bases at V and 6 bases at J, with 13 bases in the middle. The CDR3 sequence: CASSTQDTDGYTF. The CDR3 bases are TGTGCCAGCAGCACCCAGGACACCGATGGCTACACCTTC.

V and J are TRBV5-1 and TRBJ2-5; TRBD1 aligns across 9 bases. CDR1 SGHRS and CDR2 YFSETQ come from the germline V gene. The CDR3 extends over 15 amino acids. J was trimmed by 5 bases and V by 4 bases; bases with no gene match: 9. CDR3 DNA sequence: TGCGCCAGCAGCCCGGGACAGGGCCGGCGCGAGACCCAGTACTTC. The encoded protein is CASSPGQGRRETQYF.

The chain uses TRBV4-2 and TRBJ2-5; 14 positions match TRBD2. The last part of the DNA fits TRBJ2-7 better; the J call may be wrong. Germline V gene sequence: CDR1 LGHNA, CDR2 YNFKEQ. There are 17 residues in the CDR3. DNA of the CDR3: TGTGCCAGCTCCCCGGGGACTAGCGGGGGTTCTGGCTACGAGCAGTACTTC. Encoded protein: CASSPGTSGGSGYEQYF.

The chain employs TRBV6-1 and TRBJ1-5, with a weak D call TRBD1 (5 bases). The germline V gene encodes CDR1 MNHNS and CDR2 SASEGT. Trimming took 0 bases from V and 6 from J, leaving 15 bases between them. The CDR3 sequence is 16 residues long. Written as DNA, the CDR3 is TGTGCCAGCAGTGAAGCGGGACCGGGAGGGGCTCAGCCCCAGCATTTT. It translates to CASSEAGPGGAQPQHF.

The chain uses TRBV10-3 and TRBJ2-7, with 15 bases fitting TRBD2. CDR3 length equals 18 residues. Trimming removed 6 bases from V and 2 bases from J; junction bases left unmatched: 11. Per the germline V gene, CDR1 is ENHRY and CDR2 is SYGVKD. CDR3 amino acids: CAISRGLAGGEVTYEQYF. CDR3 DNA: TGTGCCATCAGCCGCGGACTAGCGGGGGGGGAAGTTACCTACGAGCAGTACTTC.

The J gene is TRBJ2-1, the V gene TRBV6-5; TRBD2 agrees at 7 bases. In germline, CDR1 is MNHEY, CDR2 SVGAGI. The CDR3 consists of 16 residues. Trimming cost V 4 bases and J 3 bases; bases outside gene matches: 9. This CDR3 reads CASSSSSGGNYNEQFF. As DNA, the CDR3 is TGTGCCAGCAGTTCCTCCTCGGGGGGAAACTACAATGAGCAGTTCTTC.

The chain employs TRBV2 and TRBJ2-4; possible D gene TRBD1, 5 bases. V gave up 5 bases and J gave up 11 bases, with 13 bases separating them. CDR3 size: 12 residues. The germline V gene has CDR1 SNHLY and CDR2 FYNNEI. The CDR3 sequence: CASSFARVVQYF. The CDR3 DNA follows: TGTGCCAGCAGTTTTGCCAGGGTCGTTCAGTACTTC.

The chain combines TRBV15 with TRBJ2-7, with D possibly being TRBD1 (6 bases). The V gene lost 2 bases and the J gene lost 2 bases, with 13 bases spanning the gap. The CDR3 is 15 residues long. CDR1 LNHNV and CDR2 YYDKDF come from the germline V gene (reference sequence). The CDR3 coding sequence is TGTGCCACCAGCAGAAGGGACAAGTTCGCCTACGAGCAGTACTTC. Translated, it gives CATSRRDKFAYEQYF.

Only a few counts were recorded for this clone. V usage is TRBV2 and J usage is TRBJ2-7; TRBD1 agrees at 8 bases. This CDR3 spans 15 amino acids. The V gene end was trimmed by 1 base and the J gene end by 4 bases; junction bases not matched to a gene: 6. The V gene's germline CDR1 is SNHLY and CDR2 FYNNEI. The CDR3 DNA sequence: TGTGCCAGCAGTGAAGGATTGGACAGGGCTTACGAGCAGTACTTC. This encodes CASSEGLDRAYEQYF.

This chain uses TRBV5-4 with TRBJ2-1; 9 bases agree with TRBD1. The germline gives CDR1 SGHNT, CDR2 YYREEE (reference sequence). J lost 10 bases, V lost 1 base, and 12 bases had no gene match. The CDR3 spans 16 residues. Written as DNA, the CDR3 is TGTGCCAGCAGCTTGTTCGGACAGGGGCTTTCGACGGAGCAGTTCTTC. Translated: CASSLFGQGLSTEQFF.

The rearrangement links TRBV7-9 to TRBJ2-1, with a weak D call TRBD2 (5 bases). V was pared by 4 bases and J by 6 bases, with 13 bases between. There are 14 residues in the CDR3. Per germline, CDR1 SEHNR and CDR2 FQNEAQ (reference sequence). For the CDR3, the DNA is TGTGCCAGCAGCTCACTCTTGGAGGTCAATGAGCAGTTCTTC. Translating gives CASSSLLEVNEQFF. Full variable domain (remainder filled in from reference TRBV7-9 and TRBJ2-1): DTGVSQNPRHKITKRGQNVTFRCDPISEHNRLYWYRQTLGQGPEFLTYFQNEAQLEKSRLLSDRFSAERPKGSFSTLEIQRTEQGDSAMYLCASSSLLEVNEQFFGPGTRLTVL.

V usage is TRBV9 and J usage is TRBJ2-5, with D possibly being TRBD2 (6 bases). The CDR3 length is 15 residues. Trimming left V 3 bases short and J 4 bases short, with 16 bases between. The germline V gene has CDR1 SGDLS and CDR2 YYNGEE. The CDR3 loop reads CASSGRVFGGETQYF. CDR3 DNA sequence: TGTGCCAGCAGCGGACGTGTCTTCGGGGGAGAGACCCAGTACTTC. Full variable domain (rest looked up from reference TRBV9 and TRBJ2-5): DSGVTQTPKHLITATGQRVTLRCSPRSGDLSVYWYQQSLDQGLQFLIQYYNGEERAKGNILERFSAQQFPDLHSELNLSSLELGDSALYFCASSGRVFGGETQYFGPGTRLLVL.

V usage is TRBV25-1 and J usage is TRBJ2-6, with D tentatively TRBD2 (5 bases). Trimming left V 4 bases short and J 0 bases short, with 10 bases between. The CDR3 length is 16 residues. CDR1 and CDR2 (germline): MGHDK, SYGVNS. In DNA, the CDR3 is TGTGCCAGCAGTGGAGAGGGAAGCTCTGGGGCCAACGTCCTGACTTTC. Translation: CASSGEGSSGANVLTF.

This sequence joins TRBV9 and TRBJ2-1, with 8 bases aligning to TRBD1. There are 12 residues in the CDR3. J gave up 7 bases and V 3 bases, and 0 bases lay outside the gene matches. The germline V gene encodes CDR1 SGDLS and CDR2 YYNGEE. CDR3 loop: CASSGQGNEQFF. The CDR3 nucleotides read TGTGCCAGCAGCGGACAGGGGAATGAGCAGTTCTTC.

J is TRBJ2-1 and V is TRBV5-1; TRBD1 agrees at 12 bases. The length of the CDR3 is 15 residues. Per the germline V gene, CDR1 is SGHRS and CDR2 is YFSETQ. V shed 2 bases, J shed 7 bases, and the junction held 4 bases outside the gene matches. CDR3 region: CASSFGTGGLNEQFF. For the CDR3, the DNA is TGCGCCAGCAGCTTCGGGACAGGGGGCTTGAATGAGCAGTTCTTC.

CDR3 in amino acids: CASSLPMLTALNTEAFF. DNA for the CDR3: TGTGCCAGCAGCTTACCTATGCTGACAGCCCTGAACACTGAAGCTTTCTTT. The chain carries TRBV7-9 and TRBJ1-1; perhaps TRBD1 as D (5 bases). The ends were cut back, 2 bases at V and 0 bases at J, with 16 bases in the middle. Germline V lookup: CDR1 SEHNR, CDR2 FQNEAQ (reference sequence). This CDR3 is 17 amino acids long.